This T cell receptor (beta chain) was recorded in a study of shared clonotypes between healthy human individuals. Study summary: CD4 naive and CD4 memory each took three plates per donor, while CD8 naive took two and CD8 memory one.

Naive CD8 populations comprised CD45RO-negative cells positively selected for CCR7, excluding terminally differentiated effector memory CD45RA+ cells. A word on this clone: This sample also contains other DNA sequences that code for the same CDR3.

TCRdb's copy holds only in-frame clones and misses some; the assay was immunoSEQ multiplex PCR. The repertoire has some 2 million clones, about 95% of them found once; the top ten carry 1% to 1.3%. The receptor was derived from a young man in good health. Sequenced input: naive CD8+ T cells sorted from blood.

The CDR3 protein is CASSPGTGGYEQYF. The CDR3 DNA sequence: TGTGCCAGCAGCCCTGGGACAGGGGGTTACGAGCAGTACTTC. This chain uses TRBV27 with TRBJ2-7; 11 nucleotides line up with TRBD1. CDR3 size: 14 residues. From germline, CDR1 is MNHEY and CDR2 SMNVEV (reference sequence). The J segment lost 4 bases and the V segment lost 6 bases, leaving 5 bases of the junction unmatched.